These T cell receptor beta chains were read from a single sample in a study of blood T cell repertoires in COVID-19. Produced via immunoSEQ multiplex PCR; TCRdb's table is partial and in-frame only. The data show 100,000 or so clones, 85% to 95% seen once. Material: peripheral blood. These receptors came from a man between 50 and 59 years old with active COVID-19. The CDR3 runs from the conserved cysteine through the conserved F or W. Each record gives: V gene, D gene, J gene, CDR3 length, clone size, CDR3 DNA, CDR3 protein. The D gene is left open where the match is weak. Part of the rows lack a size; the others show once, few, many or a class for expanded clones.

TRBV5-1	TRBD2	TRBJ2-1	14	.	TGCGCCAGCAGCTACGGACTAGCGGGAGACGGGCAGTTCTTC	CASSYGLAGDGQFF
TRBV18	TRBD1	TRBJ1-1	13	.	TGTGCCAGCTCACCAGAGGACAGGGGACGCGCTTTCTTT	CASSPEDRGRAFF
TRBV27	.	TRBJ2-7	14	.	TGTGCCAGCAGTTTATTCAGGGGCTCCTACGAGCAGTACTTC	CASSLFRGSYEQYF
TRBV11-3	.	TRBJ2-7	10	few	TGTGCCAGTCTAACCTACGAGCAGTACTTC	CASLTYEQYF
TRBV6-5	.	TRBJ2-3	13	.	TGTGCCAGCAGGCGCCTAGGCTCAGATACGCAGTATTTT	CASRRLGSDTQYF
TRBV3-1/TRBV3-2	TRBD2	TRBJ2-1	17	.	TGTGCCAGCAGCCAAGATCCTCCTAGCGGGCCCTACAATGAGCAGTTCTTC	CASSQDPPSGPYNEQFF
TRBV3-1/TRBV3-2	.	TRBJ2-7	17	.	TGTGCCAGCAGCCCGCCGCGGCAGGGGCAAAGCTCCTACGAGCAGTACTTC	CASSPPRQGQSSYEQYF
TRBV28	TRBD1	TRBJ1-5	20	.	TGTGCCAGCAGCGGAATCCGTGCCGGGACAGGGGGCTACAGCAATCAGCCCCAGCATTTT	CASSGIRAGTGGYSNQPQHF
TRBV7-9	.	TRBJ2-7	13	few	TGTGCCAGCAGCTTAGTCGGGGGCTACGAGCAGTACTTC	CASSLVGGYEQYF
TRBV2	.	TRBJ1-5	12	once	TGTGCCAGCAGTCCGCGAGGGATGCCCCAGCATTTT	CASSPRGMPQHF
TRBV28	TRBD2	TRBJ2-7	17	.	TGTGCCAGCAGTTTTTTCCTAGCGGGAGTAAGCTCCTACGAGCAGTACTTC	CASSFFLAGVSSYEQYF
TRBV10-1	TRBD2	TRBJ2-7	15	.	TGCGCCAGCAGTGACACTAGCGGGAGCTCCTACGAGCAGTACTTC	CASSDTSGSSYEQYF
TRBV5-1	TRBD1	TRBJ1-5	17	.	TGCGCCAGCAGCTTGCCTCCAGACAGGGTCAGCAATCAGCCCCAGCATTTT	CASSLPPDRVSNQPQHF
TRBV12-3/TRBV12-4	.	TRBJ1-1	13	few	TGTGCCAGCAGACGACAGCCGAACACTGAAGCTTTCTTT	CASRRQPNTEAFF
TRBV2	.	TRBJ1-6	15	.	TGTGCCAGCAGTGTGTCAGTGACTACTGGTTCACCCCTCCACTTT	CASSVSVTTGSPLHF
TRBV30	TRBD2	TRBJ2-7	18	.	TGTGCCTGGAGTGTACGAAAACTAGCGGGAGGAGGTACCTACGAGCAGTACTTC	CAWSVRKLAGGGTYEQYF
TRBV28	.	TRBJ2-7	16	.	TGTGCCAGCAGTTTATATCTCGGTCAGGGAGGTAACGAGCAGTACTTC	CASSLYLGQGGNEQYF
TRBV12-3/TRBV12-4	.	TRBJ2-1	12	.	TGTGCCAGCAGTTTGGCCGCGGCTGAGCAGTTCTTC	CASSLAAAEQFF
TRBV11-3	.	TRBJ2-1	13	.	TGTGCCAGCTCCCGAATTCGGGACAATGAGCAGTTCTTC	CASSRIRDNEQFF
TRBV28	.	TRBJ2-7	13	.	TGTGCCAGCAGTTTTGGGGGCCGCTACGAGCAGTACTTC	CASSFGGRYEQYF
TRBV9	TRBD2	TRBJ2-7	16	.	TGTGCCAGCAGCGTAGGGGCGGGAGAACTCGCCAACGAGCAGTACTTC	CASSVGAGELANEQYF
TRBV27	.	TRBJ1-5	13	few	TGTGCCAGCAGGGGGGGTAGCAATCAGCCCCAGCATTTT	CASRGGSNQPQHF
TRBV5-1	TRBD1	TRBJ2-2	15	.	TGCGCCAGCAGCTTAGGACAGGTGAACACCGGGGAGCTGTTTTTT	CASSLGQVNTGELFF
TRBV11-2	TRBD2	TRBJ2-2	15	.	TGTGCCAGCAGCTTAAAGCGGGGAAACACCGGGGAGCTGTTTTTT	CASSLKRGNTGELFF
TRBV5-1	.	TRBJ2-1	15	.	TGCGCCAGCAGCTTGGTCGCGGGGTCTGACAATGAGCAGTTCTTC	CASSLVAGSDNEQFF
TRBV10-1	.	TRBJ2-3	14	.	TGCGCCAGCAGTTCTGAGCGGAACACAGATACGCAGTATTTT	CASSSERNTDTQYF
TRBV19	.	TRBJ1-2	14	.	TGTGCCAGTAGTATCCGTGGACAGAACTATGGCTACACCTTC	CASSIRGQNYGYTF
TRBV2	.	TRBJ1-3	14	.	TGTGCCAGCAGTGCAGGGTATATTGGAAACACCATATATTTT	CASSAGYIGNTIYF
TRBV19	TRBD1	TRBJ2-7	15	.	TGTGCCAGTAGTATAGTTGGCGACAGGGAATACGAGCAGTACTTC	CASSIVGDREYEQYF
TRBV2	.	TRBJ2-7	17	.	TGTGCCAGCAGTGAAGCGCTTCCGTACAGTACCAGCTACGAGCAGTACTTC	CASSEALPYSTSYEQYF
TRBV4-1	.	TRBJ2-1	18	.	TGCGCCAGCAGCCAAGACGAAGTGGGGGCCGTTTCCTACAATGAGCAGTTCTTC	CASSQDEVGAVSYNEQFF
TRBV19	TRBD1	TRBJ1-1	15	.	TGTGCCAGTAGTACCGGGGACAGGATGAACACTGAAGCTTTCTTT	CASSTGDRMNTEAFF
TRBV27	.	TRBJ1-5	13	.	TGTGCCAGCAGTACCTTTGCGAACCAGCCCCAGCATTTT	CASSTFANQPQHF
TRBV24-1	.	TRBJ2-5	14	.	TGTGCCACCAGTGGCCAAGGAGGGATCGAGACCCAGTACTTC	CATSGQGGIETQYF
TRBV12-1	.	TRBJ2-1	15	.	TGTGCCAGCAGCCCCTCTAGCGGGAGTAGGAATGAGCAGTTCTTC	CASSPSSGSRNEQFF
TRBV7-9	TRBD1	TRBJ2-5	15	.	TGTGCCAGCAGCTTCGGACAGGGGAAGGGAGAGACCCAGTACTTC	CASSFGQGKGETQYF
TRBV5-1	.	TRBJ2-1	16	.	TGCGCCAGCAGCTTGGCCGGGGGGACAACCTACAATGAGCAGTTCTTC	CASSLAGGTTYNEQFF
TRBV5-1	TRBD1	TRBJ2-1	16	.	TGCGCCAGCAGCCCTTCAACAGGGGGCTTCGGGAATGAGCAGTTCTTC	CASSPSTGGFGNEQFF
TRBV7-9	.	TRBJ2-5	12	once	TGTGCCAGCAGCTCAAATCAAGAGACCCAGTACTTC	CASSSNQETQYF
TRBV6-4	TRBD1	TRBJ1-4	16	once	TGTGCCAGCAGGCTTCTAAGGGACAGGGTGTGTGAAAAACTGTTTTTT	CASRLLRDRVCEKLFF